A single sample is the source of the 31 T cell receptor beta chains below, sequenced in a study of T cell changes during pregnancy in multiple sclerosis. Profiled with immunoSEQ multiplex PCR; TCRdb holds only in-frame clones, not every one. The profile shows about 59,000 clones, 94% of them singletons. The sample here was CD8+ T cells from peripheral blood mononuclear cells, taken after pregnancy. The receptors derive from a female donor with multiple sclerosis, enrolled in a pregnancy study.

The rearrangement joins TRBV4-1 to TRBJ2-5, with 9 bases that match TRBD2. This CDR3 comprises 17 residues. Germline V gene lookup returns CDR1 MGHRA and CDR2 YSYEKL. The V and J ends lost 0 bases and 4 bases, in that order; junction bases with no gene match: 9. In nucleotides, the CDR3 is TGCGCCAGCAGCCAAGAGAGTTGGCGGGGGGGCAGAGAGACCCAGTACTTC. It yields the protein CASSQESWRGGRETQYF.

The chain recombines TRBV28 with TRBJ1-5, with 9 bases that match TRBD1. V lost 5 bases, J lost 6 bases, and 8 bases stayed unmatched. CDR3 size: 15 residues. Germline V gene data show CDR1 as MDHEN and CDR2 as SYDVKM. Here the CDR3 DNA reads TGTGCCAGCAGTCGAGGGGGACAGGGAGGTCAGCCCCAGCATTTT. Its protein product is CASSRGGQGGQPQHF.

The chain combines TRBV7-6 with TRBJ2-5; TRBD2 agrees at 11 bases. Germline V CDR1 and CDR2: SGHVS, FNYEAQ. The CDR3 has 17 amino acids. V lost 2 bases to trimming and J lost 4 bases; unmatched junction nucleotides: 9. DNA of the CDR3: TGTGCCAGCAGCTTAAGCGCTAGCGGGAGGTTGGGAGAGACCCAGTACTTC. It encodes CASSLSASGRLGETQYF.

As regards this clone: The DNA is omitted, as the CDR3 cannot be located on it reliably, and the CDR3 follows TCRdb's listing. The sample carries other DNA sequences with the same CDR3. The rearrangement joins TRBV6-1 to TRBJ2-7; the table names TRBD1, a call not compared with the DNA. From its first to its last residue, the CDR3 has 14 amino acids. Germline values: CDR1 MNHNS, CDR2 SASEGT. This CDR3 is CASDWGQGADEQYF.

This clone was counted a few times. The CDR3 region is CAWSGGNLMNTEAFF. The CDR3 nucleotides read TGTGCCTGGAGTGGAGGGAACCTTATGAACACTGAAGCTTTCTTT. The chain joins TRBV30 to TRBJ1-1, with no clear D. V dropped 1 base and J dropped 0 bases, with 12 bases sitting between them. Per the germline V gene, CDR1 is GTSNPN and CDR2 is SVGIG (reference sequence). This CDR3 region has 15 residues.

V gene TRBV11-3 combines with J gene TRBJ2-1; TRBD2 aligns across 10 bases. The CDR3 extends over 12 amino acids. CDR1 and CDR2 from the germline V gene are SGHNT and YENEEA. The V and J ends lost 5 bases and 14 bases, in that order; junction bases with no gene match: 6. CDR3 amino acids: CASSQLAGEKFF. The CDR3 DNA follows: TGTGCCAGCAGCCAGCTAGCGGGAGAGAAGTTCTTC. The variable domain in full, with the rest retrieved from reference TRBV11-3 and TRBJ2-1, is EAGVVQSPRYKIIEKKQPVAFWCNPISGHNTLYWYLQNLGQGPELLIRYENEEAVDDSQLPKDRFSAERLKGVDSTLKIQPAELGDSAVYLCASSQLAGEKFFGPGTRLTVL.

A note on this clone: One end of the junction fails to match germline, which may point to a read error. The CDR3 bases are TGCGCCAGCAGTCAAGCAGGAAACACCGGGGAGCTGTTTTTT. Translating gives CASSQAGNTGELFF. This chain connects TRBV4-1 to TRBJ2-2, with no clear D. The CDR3 length is 14 residues. Per the germline V gene, CDR1 is MGHRA and CDR2 is YSYEKL.

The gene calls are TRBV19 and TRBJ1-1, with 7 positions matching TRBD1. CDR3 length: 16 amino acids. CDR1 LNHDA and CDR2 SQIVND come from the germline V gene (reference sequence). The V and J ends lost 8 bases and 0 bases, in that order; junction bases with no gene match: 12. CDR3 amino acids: CASQPGGASLNTEAFF. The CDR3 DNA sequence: TGTGCCAGTCAGCCAGGGGGTGCGTCCCTGAACACTGAAGCTTTCTTT.

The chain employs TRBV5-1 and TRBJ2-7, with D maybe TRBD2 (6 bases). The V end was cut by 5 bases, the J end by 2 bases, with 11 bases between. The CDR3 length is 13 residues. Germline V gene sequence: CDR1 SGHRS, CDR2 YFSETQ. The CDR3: CASRGAGTYEQYF. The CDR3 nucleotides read TGCGCCAGCAGAGGGGCGGGAACCTACGAGCAGTACTTC. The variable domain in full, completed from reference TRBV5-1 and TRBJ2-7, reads KAGVTQTPRYLIKTRGQQVTLSCSPISGHRSVSWYQQTPGQGLQFLFEYFSETQRNKGNFPGRFSGRQFSNSRSEMNVSTLELGDSALYLCASRGAGTYEQYFGPGTRLTVT.

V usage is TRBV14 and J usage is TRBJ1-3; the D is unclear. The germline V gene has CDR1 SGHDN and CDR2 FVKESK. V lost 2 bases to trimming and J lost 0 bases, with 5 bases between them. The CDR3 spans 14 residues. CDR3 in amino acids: CASSQSISGNTIYF. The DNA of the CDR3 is TGTGCCAGCAGCCAATCCATCTCTGGAAACACCATATATTTT.

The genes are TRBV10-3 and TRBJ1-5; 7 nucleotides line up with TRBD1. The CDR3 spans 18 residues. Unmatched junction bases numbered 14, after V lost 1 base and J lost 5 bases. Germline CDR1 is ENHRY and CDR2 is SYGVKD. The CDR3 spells CAISELFISDRADQPQHF. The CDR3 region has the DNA TGTGCCATCAGTGAGTTGTTTATTAGTGACAGGGCTGATCAGCCCCAGCATTTT.

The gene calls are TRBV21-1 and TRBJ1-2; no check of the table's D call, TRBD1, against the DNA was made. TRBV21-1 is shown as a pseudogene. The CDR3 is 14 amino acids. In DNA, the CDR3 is TGTGCCAGCAGCGAAGGGACAGAAGGAAATGGCTACACCTTC. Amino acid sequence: CASSEGTEGNGYTF.

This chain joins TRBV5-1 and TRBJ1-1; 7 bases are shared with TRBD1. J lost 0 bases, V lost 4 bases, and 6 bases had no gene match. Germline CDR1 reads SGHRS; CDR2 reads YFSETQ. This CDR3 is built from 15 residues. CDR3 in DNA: TGCGCCAGCAGCCCGGAGACAGGGTTGAACACTGAAGCTTTCTTT. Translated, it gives CASSPETGLNTEAFF.

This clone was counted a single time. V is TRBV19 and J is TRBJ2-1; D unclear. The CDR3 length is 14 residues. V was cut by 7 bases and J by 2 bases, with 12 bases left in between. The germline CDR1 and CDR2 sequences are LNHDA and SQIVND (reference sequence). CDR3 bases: TGTGCCAGTACCGCAGCGACCACCTACAATGAGCAGTTCTTC. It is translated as CASTAATTYNEQFF.

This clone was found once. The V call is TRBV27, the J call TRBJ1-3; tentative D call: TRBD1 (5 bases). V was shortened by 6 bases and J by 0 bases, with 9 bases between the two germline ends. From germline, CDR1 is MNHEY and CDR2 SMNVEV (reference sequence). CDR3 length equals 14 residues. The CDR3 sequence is CASRVQGSGNTIYF. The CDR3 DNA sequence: TGTGCCAGCAGAGTCCAGGGCTCTGGAAACACCATATATTTT.

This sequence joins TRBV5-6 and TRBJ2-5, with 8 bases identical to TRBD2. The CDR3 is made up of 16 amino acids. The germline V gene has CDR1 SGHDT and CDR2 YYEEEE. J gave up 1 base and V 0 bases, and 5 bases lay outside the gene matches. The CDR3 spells CASSLAGGNFQETQYF. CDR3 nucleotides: TGTGCCAGCAGCTTGGCGGGAGGGAATTTCCAAGAGACCCAGTACTTC.

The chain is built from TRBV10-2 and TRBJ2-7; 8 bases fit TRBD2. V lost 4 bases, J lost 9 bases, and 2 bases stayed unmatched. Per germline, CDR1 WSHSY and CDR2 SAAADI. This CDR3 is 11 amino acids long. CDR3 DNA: TGCGCCAGCAGTGTCGGGGGGGGGCAGTACTTC. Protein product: CASSVGGGQYF.

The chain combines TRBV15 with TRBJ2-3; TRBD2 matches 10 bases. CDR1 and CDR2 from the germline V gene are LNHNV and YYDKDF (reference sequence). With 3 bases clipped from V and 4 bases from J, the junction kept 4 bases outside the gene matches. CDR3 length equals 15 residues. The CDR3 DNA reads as TGTGCCACCAGCAGTAGCGGGAGGACGGCAGATACGCAGTATTTT. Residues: CATSSSGRTADTQYF.

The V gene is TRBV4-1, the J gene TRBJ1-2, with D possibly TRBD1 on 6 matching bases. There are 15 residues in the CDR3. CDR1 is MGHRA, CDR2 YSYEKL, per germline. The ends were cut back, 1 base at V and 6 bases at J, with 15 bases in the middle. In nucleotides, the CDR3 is TGCGCCAGCAGCCAAGGGCCAGGGGTAGGGGATGGCTACACCTTC. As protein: CASSQGPGVGDGYTF.

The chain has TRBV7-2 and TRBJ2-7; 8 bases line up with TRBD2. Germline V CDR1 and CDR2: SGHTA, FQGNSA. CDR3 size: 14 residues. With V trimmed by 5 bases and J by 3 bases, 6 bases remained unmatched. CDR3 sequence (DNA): TGTGCCAGCAGCCCCGGGACTAGTCTCTACGAGCAGTACTTC. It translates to CASSPGTSLYEQYF.

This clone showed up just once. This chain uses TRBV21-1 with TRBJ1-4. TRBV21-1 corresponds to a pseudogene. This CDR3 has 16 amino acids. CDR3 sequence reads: CASSKRPGATNEKLFF. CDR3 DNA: TGTGCCAGCAGCAAGCGGCCCGGAGCAACTAATGAAAAACTGTTTTTT.

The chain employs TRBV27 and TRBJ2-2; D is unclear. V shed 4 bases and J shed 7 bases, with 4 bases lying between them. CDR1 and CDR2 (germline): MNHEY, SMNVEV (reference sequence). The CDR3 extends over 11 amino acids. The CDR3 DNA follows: TGTGCCAGCAGTTGGAGCGGGGAGCTGTTTTTT. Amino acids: CASSWSGELFF.

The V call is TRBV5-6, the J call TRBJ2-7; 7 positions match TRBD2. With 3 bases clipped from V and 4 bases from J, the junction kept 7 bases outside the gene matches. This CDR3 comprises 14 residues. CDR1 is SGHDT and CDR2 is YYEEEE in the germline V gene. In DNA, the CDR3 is TGTGCCAGCAGCTCCGCCAACGGGAGGTACGAGCAGTACTTC. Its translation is CASSSANGRYEQYF. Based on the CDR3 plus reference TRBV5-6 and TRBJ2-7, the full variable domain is DAGVTQSPTHLIKTRGQQVTLRCSPKSGHDTVSWYQQALGQGPQFIFQYYEEEERQRGNFPDRFSGHQFPNYSSELNVNALLLGDSALYLCASSSANGRYEQYFGPGTRLTVT.

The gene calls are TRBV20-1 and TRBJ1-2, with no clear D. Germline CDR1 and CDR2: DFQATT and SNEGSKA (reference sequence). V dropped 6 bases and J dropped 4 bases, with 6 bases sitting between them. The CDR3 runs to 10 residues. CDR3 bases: TGCAGTGCACTACTCTATGGCTACACCTTC. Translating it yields CSALLYGYTF.

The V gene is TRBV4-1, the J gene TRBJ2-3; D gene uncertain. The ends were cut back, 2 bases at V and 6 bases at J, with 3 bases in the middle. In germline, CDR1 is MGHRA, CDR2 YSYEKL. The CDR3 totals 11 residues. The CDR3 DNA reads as TGCGCCAGCAGCCAATCTGATACGCAGTATTTT. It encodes CASSQSDTQYF.

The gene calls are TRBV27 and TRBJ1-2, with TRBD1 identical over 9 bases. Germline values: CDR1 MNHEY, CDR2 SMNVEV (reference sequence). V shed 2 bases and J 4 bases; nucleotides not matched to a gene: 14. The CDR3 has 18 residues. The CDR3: CASSLAQIQGAQVYGYTF. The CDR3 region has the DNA TGTGCCAGCAGTTTAGCCCAGATACAGGGGGCGCAGGTCTATGGCTACACCTTC.

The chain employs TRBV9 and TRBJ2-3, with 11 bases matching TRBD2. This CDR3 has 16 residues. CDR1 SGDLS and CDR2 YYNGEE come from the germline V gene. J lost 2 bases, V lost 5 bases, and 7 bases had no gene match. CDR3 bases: TGTGCCAGCAGACCCACTAGCGGGAGTCCCACAGATACGCAGTATTTT. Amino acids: CASRPTSGSPTDTQYF.

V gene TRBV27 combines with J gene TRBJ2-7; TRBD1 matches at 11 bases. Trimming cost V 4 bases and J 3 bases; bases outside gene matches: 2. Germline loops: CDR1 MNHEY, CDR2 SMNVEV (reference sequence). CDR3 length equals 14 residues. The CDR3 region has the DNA TGTGCCAGCAGTTACGGGACAGGGGGCTACGAGCAGTACTTC. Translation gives CASSYGTGGYEQYF.

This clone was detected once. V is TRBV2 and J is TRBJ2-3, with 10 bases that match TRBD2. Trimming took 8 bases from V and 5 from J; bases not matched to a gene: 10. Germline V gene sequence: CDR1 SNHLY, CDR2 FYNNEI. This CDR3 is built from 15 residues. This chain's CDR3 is CASGTLAGGIDTQYF. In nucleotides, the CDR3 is TGTGCCAGCGGGACTTTAGCGGGAGGAATAGATACGCAGTATTTT.

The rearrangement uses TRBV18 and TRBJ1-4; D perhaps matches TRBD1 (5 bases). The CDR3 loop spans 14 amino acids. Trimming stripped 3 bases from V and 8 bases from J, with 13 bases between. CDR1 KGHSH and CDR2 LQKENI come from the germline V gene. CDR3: CASSPAQGREKLFF. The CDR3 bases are TGTGCCAGCTCACCGGCGCAGGGTAGGGAAAAACTGTTTTTT.

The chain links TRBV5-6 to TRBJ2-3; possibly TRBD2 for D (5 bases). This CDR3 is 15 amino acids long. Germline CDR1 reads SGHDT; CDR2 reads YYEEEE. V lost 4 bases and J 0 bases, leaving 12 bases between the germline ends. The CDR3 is CASSESGYSTDTQYF. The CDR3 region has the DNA TGTGCCAGCAGCGAAAGCGGTTACAGCACAGATACGCAGTATTTT.